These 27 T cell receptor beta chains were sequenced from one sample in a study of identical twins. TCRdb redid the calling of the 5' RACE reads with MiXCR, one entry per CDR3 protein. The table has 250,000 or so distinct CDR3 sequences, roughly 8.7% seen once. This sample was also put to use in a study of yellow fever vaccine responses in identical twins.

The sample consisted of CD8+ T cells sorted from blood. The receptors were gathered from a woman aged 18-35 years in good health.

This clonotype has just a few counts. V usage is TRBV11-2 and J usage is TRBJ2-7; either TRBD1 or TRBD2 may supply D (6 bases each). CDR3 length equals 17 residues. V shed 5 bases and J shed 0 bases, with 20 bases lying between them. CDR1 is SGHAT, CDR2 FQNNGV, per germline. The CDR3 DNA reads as TGTGCCAGCAGCCCGGTACTGTGGGGGGCTACCTCCTACGAGCAGTACTTC. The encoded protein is CASSPVLWGATSYEQYF. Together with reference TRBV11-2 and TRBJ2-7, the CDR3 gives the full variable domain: EAGVAQSPRYKIIEKRQSVAFWCNPISGHATLYWYQQILGQGPKLLIQFQNNGVVDDSQLPKDRFSAERLKGVDSTLKIQPAKLEDSAVYLCASSPVLWGATSYEQYFGPGTRLTVT.

CDR3 residues: CASSLNSDPDSWDPYGYTF. CDR3 in DNA: TGTGCCAGCAGCTTAAATTCAGACCCGGATAGCTGGGACCCCTATGGCTACACCTTC. The chain uses TRBV11-1 and TRBJ1-2; weak D call: TRBD1 (5 bases). The length of the CDR3 is 19 residues. The V and J ends lost 2 bases and 4 bases respectively, with 26 bases between them. CDR1 and CDR2 (germline): SGHAT, FQDESV (reference sequence).

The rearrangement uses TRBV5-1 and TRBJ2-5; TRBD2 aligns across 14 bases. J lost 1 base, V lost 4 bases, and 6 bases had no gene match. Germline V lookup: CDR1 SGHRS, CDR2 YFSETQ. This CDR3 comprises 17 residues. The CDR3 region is CASSRLAGGLGQETQYF. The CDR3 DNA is TGCGCCAGCAGCCGACTAGCGGGGGGGCTTGGCCAAGAGACCCAGTACTTC.

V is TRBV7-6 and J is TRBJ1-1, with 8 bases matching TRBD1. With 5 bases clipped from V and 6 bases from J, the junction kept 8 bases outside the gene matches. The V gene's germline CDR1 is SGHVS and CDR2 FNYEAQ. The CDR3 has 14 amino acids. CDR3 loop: CASSRTGGVSEAFF. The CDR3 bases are TGTGCCAGCAGCCGTACAGGGGGAGTTTCTGAAGCTTTCTTT.

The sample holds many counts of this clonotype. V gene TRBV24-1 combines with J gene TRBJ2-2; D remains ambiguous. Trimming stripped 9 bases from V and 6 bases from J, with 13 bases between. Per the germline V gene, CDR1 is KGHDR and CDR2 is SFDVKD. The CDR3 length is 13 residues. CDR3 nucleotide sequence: TGTGCCACCGCCCCGGGTTATCCCGGGGAGCTGTTTTTT. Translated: CATAPGYPGELFF.

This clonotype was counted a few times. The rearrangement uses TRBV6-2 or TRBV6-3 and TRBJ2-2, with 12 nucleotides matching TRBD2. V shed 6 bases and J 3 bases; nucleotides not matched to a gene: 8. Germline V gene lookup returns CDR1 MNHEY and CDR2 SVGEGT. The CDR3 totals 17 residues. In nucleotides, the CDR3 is TGTGCCAGCAGATCACTACTAGCGGGGGGTGACACCGGGGAGCTGTTTTTT. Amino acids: CASRSLLAGGDTGELFF.

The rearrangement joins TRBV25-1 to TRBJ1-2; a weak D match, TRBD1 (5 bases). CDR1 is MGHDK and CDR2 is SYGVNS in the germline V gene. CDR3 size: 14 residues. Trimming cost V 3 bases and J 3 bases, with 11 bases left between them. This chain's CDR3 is CASSDDLGDYGYTF. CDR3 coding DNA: TGTGCCAGCAGTGATGACCTAGGGGACTATGGCTACACCTTC.

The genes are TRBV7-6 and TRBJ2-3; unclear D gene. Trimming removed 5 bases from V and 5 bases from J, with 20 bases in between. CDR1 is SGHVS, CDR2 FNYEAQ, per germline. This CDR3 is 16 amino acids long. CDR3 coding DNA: TGTGCCAGCAGCCTACCTCTGGGTTCCGTCCGAGATACGCAGTATTTT. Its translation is CASSLPLGSVRDTQYF.

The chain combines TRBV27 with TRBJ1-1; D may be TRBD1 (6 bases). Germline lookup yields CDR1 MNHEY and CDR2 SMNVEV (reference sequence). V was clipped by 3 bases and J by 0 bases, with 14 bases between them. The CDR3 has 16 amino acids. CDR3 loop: CASSLSRTALNTEAFF. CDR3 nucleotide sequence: TGTGCCAGCAGTTTGTCGAGGACAGCCCTGAACACTGAAGCTTTCTTT.

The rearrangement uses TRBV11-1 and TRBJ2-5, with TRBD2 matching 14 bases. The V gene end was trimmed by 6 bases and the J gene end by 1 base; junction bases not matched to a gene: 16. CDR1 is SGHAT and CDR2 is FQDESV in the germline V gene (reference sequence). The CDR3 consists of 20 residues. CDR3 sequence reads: CASSKVPGLAGERSQETQYF. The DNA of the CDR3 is TGTGCCAGCAGTAAGGTCCCGGGACTAGCGGGAGAACGATCCCAAGAGACCCAGTACTTC.

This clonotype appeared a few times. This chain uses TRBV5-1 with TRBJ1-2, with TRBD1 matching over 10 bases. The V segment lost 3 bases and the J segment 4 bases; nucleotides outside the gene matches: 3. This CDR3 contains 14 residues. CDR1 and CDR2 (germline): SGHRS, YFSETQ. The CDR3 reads CASSWTGGTYGYTF. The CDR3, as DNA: TGCGCCAGCAGCTGGACAGGGGGGACCTATGGCTACACCTTC.

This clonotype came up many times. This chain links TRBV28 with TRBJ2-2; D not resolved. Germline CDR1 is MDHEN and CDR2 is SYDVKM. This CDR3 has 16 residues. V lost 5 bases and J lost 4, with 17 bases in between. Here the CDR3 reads CASSLLGGTRTGELFF. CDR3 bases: TGTGCCAGCAGTCTACTCGGTGGCACCCGCACCGGGGAGCTGTTTTTT.

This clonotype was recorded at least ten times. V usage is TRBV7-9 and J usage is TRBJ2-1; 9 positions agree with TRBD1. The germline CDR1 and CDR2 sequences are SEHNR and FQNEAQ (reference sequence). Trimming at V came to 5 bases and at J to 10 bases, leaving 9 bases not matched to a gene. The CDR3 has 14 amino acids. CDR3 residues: CASSPTGGIGEQFF. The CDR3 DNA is TGTGCCAGCAGCCCCACAGGGGGCATAGGAGAGCAGTTCTTC. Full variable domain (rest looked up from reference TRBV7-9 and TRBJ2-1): DTGVSQNPRHKITKRGQNVTFRCDPISEHNRLYWYRQTLGQGPEFLTYFQNEAQLEKSRLLSDRFSAERPKGSFSTLEIQRTEQGDSAMYLCASSPTGGIGEQFFGPGTRLTVL.

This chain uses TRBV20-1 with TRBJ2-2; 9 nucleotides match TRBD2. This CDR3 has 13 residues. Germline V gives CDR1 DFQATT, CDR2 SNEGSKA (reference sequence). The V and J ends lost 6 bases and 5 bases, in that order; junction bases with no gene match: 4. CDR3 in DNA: TGCAGTGCGCCTGGACTAGCGACCGGGGAGCTGTTTTTT. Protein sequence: CSAPGLATGELFF.

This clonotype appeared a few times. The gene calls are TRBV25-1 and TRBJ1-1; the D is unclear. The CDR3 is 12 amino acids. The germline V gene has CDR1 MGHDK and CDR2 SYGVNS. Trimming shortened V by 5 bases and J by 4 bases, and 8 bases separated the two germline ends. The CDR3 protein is CASSSQRTEAFF. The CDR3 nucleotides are TGTGCCAGCAGTAGCCAGCGCACTGAAGCTTTCTTT.

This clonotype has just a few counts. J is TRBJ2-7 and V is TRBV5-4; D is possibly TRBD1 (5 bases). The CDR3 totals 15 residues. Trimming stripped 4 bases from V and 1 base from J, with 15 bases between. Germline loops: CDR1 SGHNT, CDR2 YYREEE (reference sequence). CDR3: CASSMTPSGSYEQYF. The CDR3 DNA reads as TGTGCCAGCAGCATGACCCCCTCAGGGTCCTACGAGCAGTACTTC. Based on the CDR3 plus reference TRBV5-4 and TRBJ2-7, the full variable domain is ETGVTQSPTHLIKTRGQQVTLRCSSQSGHNTVSWYQQALGQGPQFIFQYYREEENGRGNFPPRFSGLQFPNYSSELNVNALELDDSALYLCASSMTPSGSYEQYFGPGTRLTVT.

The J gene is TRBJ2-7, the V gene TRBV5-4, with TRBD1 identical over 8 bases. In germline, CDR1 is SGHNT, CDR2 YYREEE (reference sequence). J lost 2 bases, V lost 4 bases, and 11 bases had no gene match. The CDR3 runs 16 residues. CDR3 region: CASSTSPGQATYEQYF. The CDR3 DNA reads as TGTGCCAGCAGCACATCGCCGGGACAGGCTACCTACGAGCAGTACTTC.

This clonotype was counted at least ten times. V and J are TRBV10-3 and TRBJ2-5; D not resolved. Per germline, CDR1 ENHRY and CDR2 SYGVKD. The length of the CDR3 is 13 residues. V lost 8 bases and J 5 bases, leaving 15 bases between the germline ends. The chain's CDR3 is CAIRPDGDETQYF. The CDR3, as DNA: TGTGCCATCCGCCCCGATGGCGATGAGACCCAGTACTTC.

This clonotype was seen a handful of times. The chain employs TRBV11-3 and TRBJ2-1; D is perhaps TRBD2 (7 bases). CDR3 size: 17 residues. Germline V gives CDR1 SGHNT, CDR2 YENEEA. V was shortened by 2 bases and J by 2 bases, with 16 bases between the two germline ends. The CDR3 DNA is TGTGCCAGCAGCTTATACGGGGGCGGGAGCGCCTACAATGAGCAGTTCTTC. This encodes CASSLYGGGSAYNEQFF.

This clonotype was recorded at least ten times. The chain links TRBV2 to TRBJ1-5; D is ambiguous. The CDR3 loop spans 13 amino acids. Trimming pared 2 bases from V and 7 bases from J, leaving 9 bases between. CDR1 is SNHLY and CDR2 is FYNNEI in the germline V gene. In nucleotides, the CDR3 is TGTGCCAGCAGTGAATTGGGAGGCCAGCCCCAGCATTTT. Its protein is CASSELGGQPQHF.

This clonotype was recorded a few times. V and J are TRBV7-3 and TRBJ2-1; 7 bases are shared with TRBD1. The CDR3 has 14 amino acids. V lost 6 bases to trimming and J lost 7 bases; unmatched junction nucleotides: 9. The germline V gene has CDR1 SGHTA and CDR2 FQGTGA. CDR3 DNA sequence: TGTGCCAGCAGTTTTAAGGGGGCCCAGAATGAGCAGTTCTTC. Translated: CASSFKGAQNEQFF.

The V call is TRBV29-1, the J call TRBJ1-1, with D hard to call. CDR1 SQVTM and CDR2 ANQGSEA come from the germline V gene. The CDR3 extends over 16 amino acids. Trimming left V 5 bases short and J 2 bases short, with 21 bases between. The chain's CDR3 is CSVLGAGLGINTEAFF. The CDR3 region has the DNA TGCAGCGTTCTTGGTGCCGGGCTAGGAATAAACACTGAAGCTTTCTTT. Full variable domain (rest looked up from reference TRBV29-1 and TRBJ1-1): SAVISQKPSRDICQRGTSLTIQCQVDSQVTMMFWYRQQPGQSLTLIATANQGSEATYESGFVIDKFPISRPNLTFSTLTVSNMSPEDSSIYLCSVLGAGLGINTEAFFGQGTRLTVV.

The CDR3, as DNA: TGTGCCAGCAGCCTTCGACAGGGGGCAGAGACCCAGTACTTC. As protein: CASSLRQGAETQYF. The chain has TRBV7-6 and TRBJ2-5; 10 bases are shared with TRBD1. Per the germline V gene, CDR1 is SGHVS and CDR2 is FNYEAQ. With 5 bases clipped from V and 4 bases from J, the junction kept 4 bases outside the gene matches. The CDR3 has 14 amino acids.

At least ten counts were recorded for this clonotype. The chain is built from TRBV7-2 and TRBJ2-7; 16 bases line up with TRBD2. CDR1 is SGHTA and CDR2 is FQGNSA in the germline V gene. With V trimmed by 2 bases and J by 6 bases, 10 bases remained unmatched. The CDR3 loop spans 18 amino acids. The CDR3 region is CASSLPGLAGGPLTEQYF. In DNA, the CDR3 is TGTGCCAGCAGCTTACCGGGACTAGCGGGAGGGCCTCTTACCGAGCAGTACTTC.

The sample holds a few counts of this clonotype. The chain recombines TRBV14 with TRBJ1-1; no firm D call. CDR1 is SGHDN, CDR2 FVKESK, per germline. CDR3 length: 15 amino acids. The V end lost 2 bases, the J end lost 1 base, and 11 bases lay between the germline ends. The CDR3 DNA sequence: TGTGCCAGCAGCCAACCCAGGACGGGGAACACTGAAGCTTTCTTT. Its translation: CASSQPRTGNTEAFF.

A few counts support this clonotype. The CDR3: CSVPGLAGGTDTQYF. CDR3 nucleotides: TGCAGCGTCCCGGGGCTAGCGGGAGGCACAGATACGCAGTATTTT. The chain employs TRBV29-1 and TRBJ2-3; 10 nucleotides align to TRBD2. Germline assignment: CDR1 SQVTM and CDR2 ANQGSEA. V dropped 6 bases and J dropped 1; count of bases not matched to a gene: 7. The CDR3 has 15 amino acids.

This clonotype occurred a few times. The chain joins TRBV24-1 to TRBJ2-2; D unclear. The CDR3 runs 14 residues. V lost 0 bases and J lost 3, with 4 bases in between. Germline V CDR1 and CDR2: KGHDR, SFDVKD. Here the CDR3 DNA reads TGTGCCACCAGTGATTTGACAGACACCGGGGAGCTGTTTTTT. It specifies CATSDLTDTGELFF.